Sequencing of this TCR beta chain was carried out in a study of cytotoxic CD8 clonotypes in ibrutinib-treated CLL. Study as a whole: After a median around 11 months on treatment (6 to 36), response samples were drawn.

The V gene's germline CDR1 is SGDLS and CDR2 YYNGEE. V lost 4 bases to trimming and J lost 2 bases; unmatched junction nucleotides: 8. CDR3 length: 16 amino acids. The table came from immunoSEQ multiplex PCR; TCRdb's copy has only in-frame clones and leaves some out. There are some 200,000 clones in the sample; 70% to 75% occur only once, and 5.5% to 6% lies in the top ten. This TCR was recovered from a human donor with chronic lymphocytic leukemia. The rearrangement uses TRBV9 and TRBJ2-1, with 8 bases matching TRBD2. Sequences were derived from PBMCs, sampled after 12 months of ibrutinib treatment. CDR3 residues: CASSTPGGATYNEQFF. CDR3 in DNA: TGTGCCAGCAGCACCCCGGGGGGGGCTACCTACAATGAGCAGTTCTTC.